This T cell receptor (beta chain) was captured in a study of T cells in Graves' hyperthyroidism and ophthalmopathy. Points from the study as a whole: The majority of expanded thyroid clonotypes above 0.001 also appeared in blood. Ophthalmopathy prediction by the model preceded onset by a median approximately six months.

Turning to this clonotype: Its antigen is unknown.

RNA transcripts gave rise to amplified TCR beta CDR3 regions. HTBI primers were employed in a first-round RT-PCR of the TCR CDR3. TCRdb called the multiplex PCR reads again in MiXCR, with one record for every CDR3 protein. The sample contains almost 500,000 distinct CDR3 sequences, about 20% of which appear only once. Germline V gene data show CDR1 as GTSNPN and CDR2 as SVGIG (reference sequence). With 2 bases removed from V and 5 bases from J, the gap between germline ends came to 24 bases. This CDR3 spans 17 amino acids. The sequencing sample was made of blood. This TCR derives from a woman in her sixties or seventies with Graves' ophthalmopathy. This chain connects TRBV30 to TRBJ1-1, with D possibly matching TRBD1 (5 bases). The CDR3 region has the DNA TGTGCCTGGAGTCCATTTTCCGGGACCCCCGTACGGACTGAAGCTTTCTTT. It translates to CAWSPFSGTPVRTEAFF.